This TCR beta chain was recovered during a study of cytomegalovirus exposure and HLA in healthy donors. Amplification used 60 Vbeta primers and 13 Jbeta primers. Data came from immunoSEQ multiplex PCR; TCRdb stores just in-frame clones and leaves some out. The sample consists of around 190,000 clones, 79% of them appearing once. To note about this clone: Its antigen is unknown.

The study, taken as a whole, reports: Analysis performed later found 15,000 or so TCR beta sequences associated with HLA alleles at 0.05 false discovery rate.

In germline, CDR1 is SGHTA, CDR2 FQGNSA. Trimming removed 5 bases at V and 1 base at J, with 17 bases between. The CDR3 loop spans 16 amino acids. The source of this sequence is a woman aged 50 to 60 in good health and CMV-seronegative. The specimen was PBMCs. V is TRBV7-2 and J is TRBJ1-2; D may be TRBD1 (5 bases). DNA of the CDR3: TGTGCCAGCAGCGACATGGGTGGGGCCCTTAACTATGGCTACACCTTC. Amino acid sequence: CASSDMGGALNYGYTF.